This TCR beta chain derives from a study of cytomegalovirus exposure and HLA in healthy donors. Study at large: The early release's HLA-typed donors yielded 80 million to 95 million unique TCRs. Most donors, about 77% of around 400 genotyped, fell in the Caucasian-associated ancestry cluster.

On this clone itself: Antigen unknown.

The PCR contained 60 Vbeta and 13 Jbeta primers. Produced via immunoSEQ multiplex PCR; TCRdb's table is partial and in-frame only. Of approximately 150,000 clones listed, less than 90% are singletons. Whole-study findings and limits: The authors later linked a missense DCLRE1C variant to TCR beta V- and J-gene trimming.

The CDR3 extends over 13 amino acids. V dropped 6 bases and J dropped 4; count of bases not matched to a gene: 3. Germline V gene lookup returns CDR1 KGHSH and CDR2 LQKENI. V is TRBV18 and J is TRBJ1-5, with TRBD1 matching over 7 bases. The source material was PBMCs. The sequence was obtained from a young man in good health and CMV-seronegative. CDR3 loop: CASSRDRNQPQHF. The DNA for the CDR3 is TGTGCCAGCTCCCGGGACAGAAATCAGCCCCAGCATTTT.